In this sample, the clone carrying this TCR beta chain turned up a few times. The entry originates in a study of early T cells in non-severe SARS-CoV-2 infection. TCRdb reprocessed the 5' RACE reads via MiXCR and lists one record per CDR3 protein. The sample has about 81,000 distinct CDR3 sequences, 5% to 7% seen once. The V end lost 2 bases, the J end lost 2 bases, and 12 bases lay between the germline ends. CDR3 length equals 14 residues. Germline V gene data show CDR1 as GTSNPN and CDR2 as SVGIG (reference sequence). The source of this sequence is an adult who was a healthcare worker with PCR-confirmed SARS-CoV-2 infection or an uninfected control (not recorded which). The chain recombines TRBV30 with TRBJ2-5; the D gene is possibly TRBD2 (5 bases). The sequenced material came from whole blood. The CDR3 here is CAWSPGSRQETQYF. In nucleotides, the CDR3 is TGTGCCTGGAGTCCTGGGAGCCGTCAAGAGACCCAGTACTTC. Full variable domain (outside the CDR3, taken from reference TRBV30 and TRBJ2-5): SQTIHQWPATLVQPVGSPLSLECTVEGTSNPNLYWYRQAAGRGLQLLFYSVGIGQISSEVPQNLSASRPQDRQFILSSKKLLLSDSGFYLCAWSPGSRQETQYFGPGTRLLVL.